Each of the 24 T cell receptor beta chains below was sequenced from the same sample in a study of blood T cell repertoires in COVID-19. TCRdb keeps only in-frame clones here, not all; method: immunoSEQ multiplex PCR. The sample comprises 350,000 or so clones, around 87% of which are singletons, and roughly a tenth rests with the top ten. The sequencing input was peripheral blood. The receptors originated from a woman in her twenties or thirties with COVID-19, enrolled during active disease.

The CDR3: CASRGTPDTEAFF. The CDR3 DNA is TGTGCCAGCAGGGGGACACCCGACACTGAAGCTTTCTTT. The rearrangement uses TRBV6-5 and TRBJ1-1, with a weak D call TRBD1 (6 bases). The CDR3 runs to 13 residues. Looked up from germline, CDR1 is MNHEY and CDR2 is SVGAGI. V was pared by 6 bases and J by 3 bases, with 11 bases between.

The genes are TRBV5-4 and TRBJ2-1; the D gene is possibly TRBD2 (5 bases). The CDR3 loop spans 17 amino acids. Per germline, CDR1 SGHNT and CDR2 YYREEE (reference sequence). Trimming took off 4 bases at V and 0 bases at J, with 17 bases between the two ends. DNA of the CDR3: TGTGCCAGCAGCGCACCGGGCGGGCCCAGCTCCTACAATGAGCAGTTCTTC. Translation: CASSAPGGPSSYNEQFF. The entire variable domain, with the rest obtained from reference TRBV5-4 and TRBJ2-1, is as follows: ETGVTQSPTHLIKTRGQQVTLRCSSQSGHNTVSWYQQALGQGPQFIFQYYREEENGRGNFPPRFSGLQFPNYSSELNVNALELDDSALYLCASSAPGGPSSYNEQFFGPGTRLTVL.

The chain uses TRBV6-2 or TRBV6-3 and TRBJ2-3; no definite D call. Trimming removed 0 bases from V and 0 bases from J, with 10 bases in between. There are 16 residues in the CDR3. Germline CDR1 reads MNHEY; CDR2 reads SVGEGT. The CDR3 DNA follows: TGTGCCAGCAGTTACTCCAGACTCGCTAGCACAGATACGCAGTATTTT. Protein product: CASSYSRLASTDTQYF.

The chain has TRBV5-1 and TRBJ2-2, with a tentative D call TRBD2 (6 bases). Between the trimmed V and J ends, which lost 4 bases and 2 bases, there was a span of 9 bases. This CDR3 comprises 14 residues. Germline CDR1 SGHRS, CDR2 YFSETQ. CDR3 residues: CASSTDYNTGELFF. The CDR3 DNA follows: TGCGCCAGCAGCACGGACTATAACACCGGGGAGCTGTTTTTT.

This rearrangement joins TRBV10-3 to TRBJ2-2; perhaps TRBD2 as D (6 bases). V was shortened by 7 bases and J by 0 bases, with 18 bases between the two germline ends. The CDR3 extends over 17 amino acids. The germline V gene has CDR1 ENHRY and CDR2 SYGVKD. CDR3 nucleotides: TGTGCCATCAAAGCCCGGGCGGGAACTACGAACACCGGGGAGCTGTTTTTT. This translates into CAIKARAGTTNTGELFF.

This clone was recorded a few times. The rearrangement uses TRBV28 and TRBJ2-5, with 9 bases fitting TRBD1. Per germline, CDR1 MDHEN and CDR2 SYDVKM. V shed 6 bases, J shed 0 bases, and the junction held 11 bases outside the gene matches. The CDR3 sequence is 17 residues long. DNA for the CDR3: TGTGCCAGCAGCCCCCTCCCGTGGACAGGGGACCAAGAGACCCAGTACTTC. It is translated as CASSPLPWTGDQETQYF.

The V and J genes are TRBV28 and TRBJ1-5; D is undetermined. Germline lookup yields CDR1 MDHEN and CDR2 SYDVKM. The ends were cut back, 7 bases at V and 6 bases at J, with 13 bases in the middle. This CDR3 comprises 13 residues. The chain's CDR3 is CASITGGSQPQHF. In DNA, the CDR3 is TGTGCCAGCATTACCGGAGGGTCTCAGCCCCAGCATTTT.

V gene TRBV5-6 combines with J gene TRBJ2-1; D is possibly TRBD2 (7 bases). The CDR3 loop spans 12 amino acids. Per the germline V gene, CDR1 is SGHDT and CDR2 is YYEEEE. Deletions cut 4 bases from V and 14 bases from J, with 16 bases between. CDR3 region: CASSRTGGVEFF. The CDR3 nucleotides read TGTGCCAGCAGCCGAACGGGGGGCGTTGAGTTCTTC.

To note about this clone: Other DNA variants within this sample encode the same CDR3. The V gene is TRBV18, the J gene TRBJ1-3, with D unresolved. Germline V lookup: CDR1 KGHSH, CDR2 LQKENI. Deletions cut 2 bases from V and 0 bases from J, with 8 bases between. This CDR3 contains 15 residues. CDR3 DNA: TGTGCCAGCTCACCAGGACGGGGCTCTGGAAACACCATATATTTT. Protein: CASSPGRGSGNTIYF.

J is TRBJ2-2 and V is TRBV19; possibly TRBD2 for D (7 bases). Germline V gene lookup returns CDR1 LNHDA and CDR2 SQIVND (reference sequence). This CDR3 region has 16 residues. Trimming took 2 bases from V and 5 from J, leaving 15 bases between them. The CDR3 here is CASSIRGRAGTGELFF. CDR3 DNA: TGTGCCAGTAGTATAAGGGGGAGGGCCGGAACCGGGGAGCTGTTTTTT. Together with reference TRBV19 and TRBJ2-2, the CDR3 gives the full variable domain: DGGITQSPKYLFRKEGQNVTLSCEQNLNHDAMYWYRQDPGQGLRLIYYSQIVNDFQKGDIAEGYSVSREKKESFPLTVTSAQKNPTAFYLCASSIRGRAGTGELFFGEGSRLTVL.

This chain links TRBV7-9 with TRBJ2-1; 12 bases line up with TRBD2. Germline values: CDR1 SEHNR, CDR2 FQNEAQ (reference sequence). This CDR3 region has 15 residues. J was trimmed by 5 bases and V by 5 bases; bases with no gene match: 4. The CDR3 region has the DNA TGTGCCAGCAGCGCGACTAGCGGGGGACACAATGAGCAGTTCTTC. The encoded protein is CASSATSGGHNEQFF. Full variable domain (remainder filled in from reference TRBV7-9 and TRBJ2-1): DTGVSQNPRHKITKRGQNVTFRCDPISEHNRLYWYRQTLGQGPEFLTYFQNEAQLEKSRLLSDRFSAERPKGSFSTLEIQRTEQGDSAMYLCASSATSGGHNEQFFGPGTRLTVL.

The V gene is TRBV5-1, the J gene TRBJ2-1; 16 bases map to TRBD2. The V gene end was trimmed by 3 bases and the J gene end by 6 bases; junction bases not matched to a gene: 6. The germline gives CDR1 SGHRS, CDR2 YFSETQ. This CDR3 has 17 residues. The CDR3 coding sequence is TGCGCCAGCAGCTGGGGACTAGCGGGAGGGGGGCCCAATGAGCAGTTCTTC. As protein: CASSWGLAGGGPNEQFF.

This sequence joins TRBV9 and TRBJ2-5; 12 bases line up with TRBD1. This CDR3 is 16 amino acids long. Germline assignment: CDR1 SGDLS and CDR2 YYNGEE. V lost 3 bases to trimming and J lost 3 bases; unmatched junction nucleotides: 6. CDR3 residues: CASSAPGTGGEETQYF. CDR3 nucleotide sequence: TGTGCCAGCAGCGCGCCCGGGACAGGGGGCGAAGAGACCCAGTACTTC.

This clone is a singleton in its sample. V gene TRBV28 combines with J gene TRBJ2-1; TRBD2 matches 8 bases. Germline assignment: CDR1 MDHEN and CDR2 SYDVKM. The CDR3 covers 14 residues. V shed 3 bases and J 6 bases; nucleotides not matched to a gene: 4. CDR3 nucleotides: TGTGCCAGCAGTTTGGTAGCGGGGTTCAATGAGCAGTTCTTC. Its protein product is CASSLVAGFNEQFF.

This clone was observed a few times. CDR3: CAWSGIRDQPQHF. The CDR3, as DNA: TGTGCCTGGAGCGGTATACGGGATCAGCCCCAGCATTTT. The V and J genes are TRBV30 and TRBJ1-5, with D hard to call. V dropped 3 bases and J dropped 5 bases, with 11 bases sitting between them. Germline CDR1 is GTSNPN and CDR2 is SVGIG (reference sequence). This CDR3 region has 13 residues.

CDR3 sequence reads: CASSLRAGASGANVLTF. CDR3 DNA: TGTGCCAGCAGCTTACGCGCGGGTGCCTCTGGGGCCAACGTCCTGACTTTC. The chain uses TRBV7-3 and TRBJ2-6, with D possibly matching TRBD2 (5 bases). Between the trimmed V and J ends, which lost 2 bases and 0 bases, there was a span of 11 bases. The CDR3 is 17 residues long. The germline V gene has CDR1 SGHTA and CDR2 FQGTGA. The full variable domain, rest sourced from reference TRBV7-3 and TRBJ2-6, is GAGVSQTPSNKVTEKGKYVELRCDPISGHTALYWYRQSLGQGPEFLIYFQGTGAADDSGLPNDRFFAVRPEGSVSTLKIQRTERGDSAVYLCASSLRAGASGANVLTFGAGSRLTVL.

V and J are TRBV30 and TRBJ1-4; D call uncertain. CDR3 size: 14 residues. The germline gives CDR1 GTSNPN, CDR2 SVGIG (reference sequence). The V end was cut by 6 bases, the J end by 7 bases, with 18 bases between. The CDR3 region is CACPAVSDSEKLFF. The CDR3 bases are TGTGCCTGCCCAGCGGTCTCGGATAGTGAAAAACTGTTTTTT.

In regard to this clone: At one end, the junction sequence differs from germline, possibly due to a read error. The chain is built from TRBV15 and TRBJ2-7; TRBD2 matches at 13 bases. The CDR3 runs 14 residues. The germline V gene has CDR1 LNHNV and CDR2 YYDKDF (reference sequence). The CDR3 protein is CATSRDSRTSGSNF. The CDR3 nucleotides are TGTGCCACCAGCAGAGATTCTCGGACTAGCGGGAGTAACTTC.

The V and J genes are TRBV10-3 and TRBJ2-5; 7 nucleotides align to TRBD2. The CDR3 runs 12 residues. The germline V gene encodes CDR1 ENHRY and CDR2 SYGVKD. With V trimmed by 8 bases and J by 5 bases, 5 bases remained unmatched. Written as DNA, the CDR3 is TGTGCCATCGCCAGGGAGGGGGAGACCCAGTACTTC. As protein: CAIAREGETQYF.

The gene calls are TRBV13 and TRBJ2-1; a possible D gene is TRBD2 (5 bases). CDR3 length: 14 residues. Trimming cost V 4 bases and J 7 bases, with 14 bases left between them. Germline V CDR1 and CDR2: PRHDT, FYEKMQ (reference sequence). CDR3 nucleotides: TGTGCCAGCAGCTCAGAGAGCGGTGGGAATGAGCAGTTCTTC. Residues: CASSSESGGNEQFF.

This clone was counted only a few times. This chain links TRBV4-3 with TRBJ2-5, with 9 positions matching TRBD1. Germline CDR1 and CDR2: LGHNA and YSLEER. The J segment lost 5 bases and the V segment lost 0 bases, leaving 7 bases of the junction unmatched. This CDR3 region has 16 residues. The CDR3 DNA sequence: TGCGCCAGCAGCCAAGATCACGGACAGGGGTGGGAGACCCAGTACTTC. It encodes CASSQDHGQGWETQYF.

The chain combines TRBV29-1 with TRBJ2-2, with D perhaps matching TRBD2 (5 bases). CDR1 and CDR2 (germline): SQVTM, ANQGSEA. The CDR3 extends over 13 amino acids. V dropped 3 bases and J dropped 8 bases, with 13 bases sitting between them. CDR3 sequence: CSVESDSVGELFF. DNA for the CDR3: TGCAGCGTTGAGTCGGACTCCGTAGGGGAGCTGTTTTTT.

Here the CDR3 reads CASSVRTNTGELFF. The CDR3 nucleotides are TGTGCCAGCAGCGTCAGAACGAACACCGGGGAGCTGTTTTTT. The chain couples TRBV9 to TRBJ2-2; D gene uncertain. This CDR3 is built from 14 residues. V lost 2 bases, J lost 0 bases, and 5 bases lay in between. CDR1 SGDLS and CDR2 YYNGEE come from the germline V gene. The full variable domain, rest sourced from reference TRBV9 and TRBJ2-2, is DSGVTQTPKHLITATGQRVTLRCSPRSGDLSVYWYQQSLDQGLQFLIQYYNGEERAKGNILERFSAQQFPDLHSELNLSSLELGDSALYFCASSVRTNTGELFFGEGSRLTVL.

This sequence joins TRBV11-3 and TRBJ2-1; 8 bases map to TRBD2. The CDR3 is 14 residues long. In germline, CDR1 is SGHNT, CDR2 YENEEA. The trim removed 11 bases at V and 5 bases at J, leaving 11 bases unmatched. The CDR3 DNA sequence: TGTGCCGGGTTTACTAGCGGAGCGAACAATGAGCAGTTCTTC. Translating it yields CAGFTSGANNEQFF.